Below, one T cell receptor beta chain is given with its context. The data were produced by immunoSEQ multiplex PCR, yet TCRdb's version contains in-frame clones alone and is incomplete. The profile shows about 1.9 million clones, around 93% of them singletons. Naive CD8 cells lacked CD45RO, underwent positive selection for CCR7 and left out terminally differentiated effector memory CD45RA+ cells. These data originate in a study of shared clonotypes between healthy human individuals. This CDR3 spans 13 amino acids. Germline V gives CDR1 SGHRS, CDR2 YFSETQ. Deletions cut 5 bases from V and 4 bases from J, with 9 bases between.

This clonotype originated in a man aged 18 to 30 in good health. Some clones in this sample may be carry-over from other donors' samples. This chain links TRBV5-1 with TRBJ2-2, with D unresolved. Sequenced material: naive CD8+ T cells from PBMCs. CDR3 DNA: TGCGCCAGCAGATCGGTCTTCACCGGGGAGCTGTTTTTT. It encodes CASRSVFTGELFF.